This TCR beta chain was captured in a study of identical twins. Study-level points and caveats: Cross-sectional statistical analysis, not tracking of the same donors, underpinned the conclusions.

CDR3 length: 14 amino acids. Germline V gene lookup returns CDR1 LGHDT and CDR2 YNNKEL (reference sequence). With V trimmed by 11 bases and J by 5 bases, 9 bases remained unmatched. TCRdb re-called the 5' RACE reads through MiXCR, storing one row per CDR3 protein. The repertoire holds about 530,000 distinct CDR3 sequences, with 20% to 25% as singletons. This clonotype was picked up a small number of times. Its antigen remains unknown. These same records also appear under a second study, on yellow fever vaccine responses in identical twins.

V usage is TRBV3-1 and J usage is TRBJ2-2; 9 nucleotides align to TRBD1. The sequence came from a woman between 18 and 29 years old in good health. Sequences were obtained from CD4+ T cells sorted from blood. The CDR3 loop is CAVRGQGKTGELFF. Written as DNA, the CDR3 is TGTGCCGTCAGGGGACAGGGAAAAACCGGGGAGCTGTTTTTT.